Listed here is a single T cell receptor beta chain. These data are taken from a study of blood T cell repertoires in COVID-19. Study background: COVID-19 samples from acute and convalescent phases originated in the United States, Italy and Spain. In each case, the material was cDNA or gDNA derived from T cells, B-cell-depleted T cells, or PBMCs.

Trimming took 5 bases from V and 5 from J, leaving 10 bases between them. Germline-derived CDR1 and CDR2 are SEHNR and FQNEAQ (reference sequence). This CDR3 is built from 14 residues. While infection was still active, Seattle patients were enrolled and then followed longitudinally. Original data processing: Estimated nucleated cell counts came from reference gene primer amplification. The protocol was immunoSEQ multiplex PCR, while the TCRdb copy is restricted to in-frame clones and leaves out a portion. That table gives V, J and clone size, and the DNA gave D and trimming. The sample shows about 170,000 clones, around 85% of them seen only once.

The material sequenced was peripheral blood. The source is an elderly woman with COVID-19, enrolled during active disease. V and J are TRBV7-9 and TRBJ1-6, with D perhaps TRBD1 (5 bases). Here the CDR3 DNA reads TGTGCCAGCAGCCCCGGGGGGGATAATTCACCCCTCCACTTT. This encodes CASSPGGDNSPLHF.